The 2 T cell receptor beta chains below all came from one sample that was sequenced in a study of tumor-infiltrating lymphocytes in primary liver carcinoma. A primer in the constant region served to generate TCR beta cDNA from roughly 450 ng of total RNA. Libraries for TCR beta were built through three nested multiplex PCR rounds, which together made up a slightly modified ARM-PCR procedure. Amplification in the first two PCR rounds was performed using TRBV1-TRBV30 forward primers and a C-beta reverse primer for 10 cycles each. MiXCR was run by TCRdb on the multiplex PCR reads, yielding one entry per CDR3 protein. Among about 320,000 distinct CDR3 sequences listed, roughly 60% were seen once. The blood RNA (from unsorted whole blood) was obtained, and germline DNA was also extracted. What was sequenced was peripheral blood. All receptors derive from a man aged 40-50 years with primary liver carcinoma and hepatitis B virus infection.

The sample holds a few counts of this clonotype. As DNA, the CDR3 is TGCGCCAGCAGCTTGGGGACAGGGAATTACCAGCCCCAGCATTTT. It translates to CASSLGTGNYQPQHF. The gene calls are TRBV5-1 and TRBJ1-5; 8 bases match TRBD1. The CDR3 contains 15 residues. Germline lookup yields CDR1 SGHRS and CDR2 YFSETQ. Trimming at V came to 0 bases and at J to 7 bases, leaving 6 bases not matched to a gene.

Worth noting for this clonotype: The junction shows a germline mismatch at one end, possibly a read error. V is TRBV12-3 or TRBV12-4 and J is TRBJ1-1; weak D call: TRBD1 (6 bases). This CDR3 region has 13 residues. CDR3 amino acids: CAGSFSGASEAFF. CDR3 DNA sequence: TGTGCCGGCAGTTTTTCAGGGGCCTCTGAAGCTTTCTTT.